This T cell receptor beta chain was retrieved from a study of blood T cell repertoires in COVID-19 (dated by TCRdb to about 2020). Study-level background: Samples from collaborators originated in the United States, Italy and Spain and spanned both the acute and convalescent phases of COVID-19. The material from the prospective study consisted of cDNA or gDNA derived from T cells, B-cell-depleted T cells, or PBMCs. The dataset comprised deeply sampled blood TCRbeta repertoires from subjects exposed to, actively infected with, or recovered from COVID-19. The repertoires were released in a freely available public database intended as a resource for research on the immune response to SARS-CoV-2. The samples were drawn from two sources: the first 160 participants of the ongoing ImmuneRACE study, and 1,000 to 1,500 subjects contributed by 6 global collaborators. Nearly every sample came with metadata listing a de-identified subject ID, COVID-19 status, age in years and sex. Where available, HLA class I and class II types were taken from metadata supplied by the sample provider and were not determined by assay-based typing. Paper-wide results and their limitations: Clinical and demographic metadata were provided uncurated, with the amount varying by source and participant.

Each collaborating institution followed its own protocols to collect whole blood in K2EDTA tubes. Collaborator samples were shipped for TCRbeta analysis as frozen whole blood, isolated PBMCs, or DNA extracted from either sample type. To note about this clone: No antigen is known for it. Nothing much larger sits one base from this clone, and base qualities are not available.

The immunoSEQ Assay, a bias-controlled multiplex PCR, was used to amplify TCRbeta CDR3 regions from genomic DNA. The paper's processing steps were these. Nucleated cell counts per sample were estimated from amplification of reference gene primers within the assay. To quantify the absolute abundance of each unique TCRbeta CDR3 rearrangement, sequence reads were collapsed and filtered. For each sample, productive Simpson clonality was calculated as the square root of Simpson's diversity index across productive rearrangements. TCRdb limited this immuneACCESS table to in-frame rearrangements with V and J called. A share of clones is missing; checked studies link under half to unresolved V genes, and the rest is unexplained. V, J and clone size reflect that table, while D and trimming were determined from the DNA. For this sample the table gives 300,000 or so clones, of which 70% to 90% were detected only once. Roughly 3.7% of the sample comes from the top ten.

The sample consisted of peripheral blood. The sequence came from a middle-aged woman with acute or convalescent COVID-19.

The CDR3 region: CASSLPGQGALLRDTQYF. Read as DNA, the sequence is TGTGCCAGCAGCTTACCGGGACAGGGGGCCTTACTGCGAGATACGCAGTATTTT. The chain was built from TRBV7-9 and TRBJ2-3, with 12 bases matching TRBD1. Reading from cysteine to phenylalanine, the CDR3 counts 18 amino acids. Just the 54-base CDR3 DNA is kept, in frame starting at base 1. The germline V gene (reference sequence) sets CDR1 to SEHNR and CDR2 to FQNEAQ. Compared with germline, V lacks 2 bases and J lacks 5 bases; bases without a gene match: 11.